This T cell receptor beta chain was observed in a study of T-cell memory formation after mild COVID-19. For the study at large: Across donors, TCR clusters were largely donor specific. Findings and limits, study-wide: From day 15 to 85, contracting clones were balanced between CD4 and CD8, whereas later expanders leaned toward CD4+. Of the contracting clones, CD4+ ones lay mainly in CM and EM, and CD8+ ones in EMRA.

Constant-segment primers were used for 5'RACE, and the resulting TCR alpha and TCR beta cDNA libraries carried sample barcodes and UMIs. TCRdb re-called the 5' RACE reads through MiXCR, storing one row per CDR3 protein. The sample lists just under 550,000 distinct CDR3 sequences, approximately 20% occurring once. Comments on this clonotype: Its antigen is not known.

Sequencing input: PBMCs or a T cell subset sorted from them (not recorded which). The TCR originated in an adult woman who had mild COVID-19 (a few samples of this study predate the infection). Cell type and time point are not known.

CDR3 DNA sequence: TGTGCCAGTAGTATAAAGGGAGATACTGGCTACACCTTC. It yields the protein CASSIKGDTGYTF. The chain joins TRBV19 to TRBJ1-2; D call uncertain. The CDR3 runs to 13 residues. V lost 2 bases and J 7 bases, leaving 11 bases between the germline ends. CDR1 and CDR2 from the germline V gene are LNHDA and SQIVND (reference sequence).